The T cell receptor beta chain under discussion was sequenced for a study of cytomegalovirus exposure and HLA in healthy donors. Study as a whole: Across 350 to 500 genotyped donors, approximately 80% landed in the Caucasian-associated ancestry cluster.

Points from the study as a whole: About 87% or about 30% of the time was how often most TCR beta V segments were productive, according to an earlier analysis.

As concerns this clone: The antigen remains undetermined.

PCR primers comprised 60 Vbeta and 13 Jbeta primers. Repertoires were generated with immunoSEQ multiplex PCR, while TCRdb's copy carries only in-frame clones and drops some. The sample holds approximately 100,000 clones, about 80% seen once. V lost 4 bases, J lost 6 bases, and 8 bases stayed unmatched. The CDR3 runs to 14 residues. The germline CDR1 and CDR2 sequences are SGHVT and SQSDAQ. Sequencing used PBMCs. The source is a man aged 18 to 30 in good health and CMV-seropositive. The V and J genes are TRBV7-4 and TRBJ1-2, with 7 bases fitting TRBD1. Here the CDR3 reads CASSSGTVDDGYTF. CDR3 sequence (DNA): TGTGCCAGCAGCTCCGGGACAGTAGATGATGGCTACACCTTC.